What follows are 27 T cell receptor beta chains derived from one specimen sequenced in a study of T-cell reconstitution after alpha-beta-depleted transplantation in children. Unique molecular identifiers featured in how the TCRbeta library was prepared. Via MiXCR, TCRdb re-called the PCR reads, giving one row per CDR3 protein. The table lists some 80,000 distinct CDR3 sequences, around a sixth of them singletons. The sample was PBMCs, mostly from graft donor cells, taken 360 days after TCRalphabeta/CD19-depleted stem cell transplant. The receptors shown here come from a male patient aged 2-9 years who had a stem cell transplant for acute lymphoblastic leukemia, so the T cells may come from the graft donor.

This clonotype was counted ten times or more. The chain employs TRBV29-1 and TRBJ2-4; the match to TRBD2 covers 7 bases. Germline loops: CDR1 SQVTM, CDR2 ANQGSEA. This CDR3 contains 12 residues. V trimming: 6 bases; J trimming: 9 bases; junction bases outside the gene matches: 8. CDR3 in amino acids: CSVWTSYSIQYF. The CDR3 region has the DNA TGCAGCGTCTGGACTAGTTACAGCATTCAGTACTTC.

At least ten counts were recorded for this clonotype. This chain's CDR3 is CASSFDRGWGRGDQPQHF. In DNA, the CDR3 is TGTGCCAGCAGCTTCGACCGAGGATGGGGTAGGGGAGATCAGCCCCAGCATTTT. J is TRBJ1-5 and V is TRBV7-9; TRBD1 is a possible D gene (5 bases). Germline V gene sequence: CDR1 SEHNR, CDR2 FQNEAQ (reference sequence). The CDR3 runs to 18 residues. The ends were cut back, 3 bases at V and 5 bases at J, with 23 bases in the middle.

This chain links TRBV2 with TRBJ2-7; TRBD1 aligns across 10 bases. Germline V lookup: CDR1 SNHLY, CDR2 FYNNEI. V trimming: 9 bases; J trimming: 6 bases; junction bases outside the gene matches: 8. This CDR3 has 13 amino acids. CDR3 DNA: TGTGCCAGGTCGGGACAGGGGACGTCCGAGCAGTACTTC. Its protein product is CARSGQGTSEQYF.

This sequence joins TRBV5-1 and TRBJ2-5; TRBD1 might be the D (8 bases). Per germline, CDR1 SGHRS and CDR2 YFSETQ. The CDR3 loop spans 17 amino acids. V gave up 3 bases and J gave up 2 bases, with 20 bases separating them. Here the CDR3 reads CASSSGTGGTIQETQYF. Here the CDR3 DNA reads TGCGCCAGCAGCTCAGGGACAGGAGGGACTATTCAAGAGACCCAGTACTTC. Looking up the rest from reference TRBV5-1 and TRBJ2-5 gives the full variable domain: KAGVTQTPRYLIKTRGQQVTLSCSPISGHRSVSWYQQTPGQGLQFLFEYFSETQRNKGNFPGRFSGRQFSNSRSEMNVSTLELGDSALYLCASSSGTGGTIQETQYFGPGTRLLVL.

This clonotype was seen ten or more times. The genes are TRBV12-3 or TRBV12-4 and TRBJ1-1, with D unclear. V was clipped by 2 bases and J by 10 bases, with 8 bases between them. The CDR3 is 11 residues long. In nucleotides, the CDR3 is TGTGCCAGCAGTTTAACGGGTTTAGCTTTCTTT. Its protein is CASSLTGLAFF.

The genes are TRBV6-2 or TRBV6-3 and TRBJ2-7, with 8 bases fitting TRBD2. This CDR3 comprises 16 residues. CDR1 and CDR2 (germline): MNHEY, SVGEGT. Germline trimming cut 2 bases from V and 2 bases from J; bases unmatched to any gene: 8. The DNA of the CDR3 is TGTGCCAGCAGTTACGAGGGGCTAGCGGGCCCCTACGAGCAGTACTTC. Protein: CASSYEGLAGPYEQYF.

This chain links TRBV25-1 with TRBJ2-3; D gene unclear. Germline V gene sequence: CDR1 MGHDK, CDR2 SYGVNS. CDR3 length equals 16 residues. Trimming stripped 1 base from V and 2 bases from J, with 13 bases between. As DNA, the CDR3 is TGTGCCAGCAGTGAATTGGTCAGTTCTATCACAGATACGCAGTATTTT. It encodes CASSELVSSITDTQYF.

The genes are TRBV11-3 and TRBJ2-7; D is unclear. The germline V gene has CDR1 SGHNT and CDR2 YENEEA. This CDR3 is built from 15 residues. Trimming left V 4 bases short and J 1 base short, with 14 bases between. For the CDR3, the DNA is TGTGCCAGCAGCTACCTTTCCCATGTTTCCTACGAGCAGTACTTC. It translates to CASSYLSHVSYEQYF.

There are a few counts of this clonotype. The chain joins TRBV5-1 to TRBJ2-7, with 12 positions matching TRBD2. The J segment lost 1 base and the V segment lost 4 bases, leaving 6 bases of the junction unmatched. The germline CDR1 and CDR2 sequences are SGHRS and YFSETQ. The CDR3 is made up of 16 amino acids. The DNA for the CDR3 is TGCGCCAGCAGCAACCCGACTAGCGGGAGATCCTACGAGCAGTACTTC. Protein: CASSNPTSGRSYEQYF.

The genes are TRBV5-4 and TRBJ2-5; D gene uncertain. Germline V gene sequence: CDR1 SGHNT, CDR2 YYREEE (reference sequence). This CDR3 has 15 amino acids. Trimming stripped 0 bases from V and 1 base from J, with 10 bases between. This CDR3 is CASSLGGAIQETQYF. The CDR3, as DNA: TGTGCCAGCAGCTTGGGGGGTGCGATCCAAGAGACCCAGTACTTC.

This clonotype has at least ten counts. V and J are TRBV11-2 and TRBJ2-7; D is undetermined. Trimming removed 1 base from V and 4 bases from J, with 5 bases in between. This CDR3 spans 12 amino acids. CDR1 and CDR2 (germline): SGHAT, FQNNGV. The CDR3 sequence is CASSLGAYEQYF. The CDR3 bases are TGTGCCAGCAGCTTAGGAGCTTACGAGCAGTACTTC.

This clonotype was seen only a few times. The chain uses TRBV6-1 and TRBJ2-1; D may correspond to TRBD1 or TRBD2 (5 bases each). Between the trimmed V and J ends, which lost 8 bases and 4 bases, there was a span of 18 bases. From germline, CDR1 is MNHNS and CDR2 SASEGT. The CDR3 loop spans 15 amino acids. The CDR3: CASREGPDRYNEQFF. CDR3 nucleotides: TGTGCCAGCCGAGAGGGGCCCGACAGATACAATGAGCAGTTCTTC.

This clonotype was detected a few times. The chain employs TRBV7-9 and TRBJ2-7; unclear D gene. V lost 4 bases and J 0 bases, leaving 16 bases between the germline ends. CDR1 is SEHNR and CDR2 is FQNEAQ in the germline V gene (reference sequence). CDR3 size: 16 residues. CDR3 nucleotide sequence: TGTGCCAGCAGCTCCCTCCTATCCTCTGACTCCTACGAGCAGTACTTC. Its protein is CASSSLLSSDSYEQYF.

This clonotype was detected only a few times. The CDR3 spells CASSVRSGRGLETQYF. The CDR3 DNA follows: TGTGCCAGCAGCGTTCGCAGCGGGAGGGGATTGGAGACCCAGTACTTC. The J gene is TRBJ2-5, the V gene TRBV7-9, with 10 nucleotides matching TRBD2. CDR3 length: 16 residues. V lost 5 bases, J lost 5 bases, and 11 bases stayed unmatched. CDR1 is SEHNR and CDR2 is FQNEAQ in the germline V gene (reference sequence).

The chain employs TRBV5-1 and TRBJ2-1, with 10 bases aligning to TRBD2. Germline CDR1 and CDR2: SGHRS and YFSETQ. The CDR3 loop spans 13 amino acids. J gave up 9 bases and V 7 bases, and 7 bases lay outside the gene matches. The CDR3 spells CASLLAGDGEQFF. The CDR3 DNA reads TGCGCCAGCCTCCTAGCGGGAGATGGTGAGCAGTTCTTC.

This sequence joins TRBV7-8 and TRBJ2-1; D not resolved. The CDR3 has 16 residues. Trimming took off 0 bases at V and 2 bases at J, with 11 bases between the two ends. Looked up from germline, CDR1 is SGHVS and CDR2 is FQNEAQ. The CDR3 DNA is TGTGCCAGCAGCTTAGCTAGCCTTAGTCCCTACAATGAGCAGTTCTTC. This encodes CASSLASLSPYNEQFF.

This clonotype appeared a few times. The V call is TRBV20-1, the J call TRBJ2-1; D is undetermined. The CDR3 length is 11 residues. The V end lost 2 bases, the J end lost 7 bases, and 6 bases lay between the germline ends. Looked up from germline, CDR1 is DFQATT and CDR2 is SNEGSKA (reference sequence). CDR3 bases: TGCAGTGCTAGATCCGGAAATGAGCAGTTCTTC. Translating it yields CSARSGNEQFF.

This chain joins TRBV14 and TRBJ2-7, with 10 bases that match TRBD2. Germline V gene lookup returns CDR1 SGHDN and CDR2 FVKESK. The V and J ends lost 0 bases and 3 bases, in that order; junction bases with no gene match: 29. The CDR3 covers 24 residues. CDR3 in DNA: TGTGCCAGCAGCCAAGATCTAGCGGGAGCCCCGGTCCATGTCTCCTCCGTCCATAACTACGAGCAGTACTTC. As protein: CASSQDLAGAPVHVSSVHNYEQYF.

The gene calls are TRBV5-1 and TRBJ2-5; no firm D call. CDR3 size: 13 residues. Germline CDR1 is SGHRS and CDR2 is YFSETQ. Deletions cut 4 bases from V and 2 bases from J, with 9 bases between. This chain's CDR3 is CASSPGRQETQYF. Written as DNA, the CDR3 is TGCGCCAGCAGCCCCGGACGGCAAGAGACCCAGTACTTC.

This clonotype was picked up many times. CDR3 protein: CASSPLGGRVNTEAFF. Written as DNA, the CDR3 is TGCGCCAGCAGCCCTCTAGGCGGACGGGTGAACACTGAAGCTTTCTTT. The V and J genes are TRBV5-1 and TRBJ1-1; D is ambiguous. Germline values: CDR1 SGHRS, CDR2 YFSETQ. With 4 bases removed from V and 0 bases from J, the gap between germline ends came to 16 bases. There are 16 residues in the CDR3.

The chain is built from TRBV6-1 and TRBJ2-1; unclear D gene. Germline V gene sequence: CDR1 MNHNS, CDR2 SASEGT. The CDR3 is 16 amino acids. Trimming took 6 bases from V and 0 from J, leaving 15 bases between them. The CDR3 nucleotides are TGTGCCAGCAGGGGTTTTTACCCATCCTCCTACAATGAGCAGTTCTTC. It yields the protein CASRGFYPSSYNEQFF.

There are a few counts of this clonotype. The CDR3 coding sequence is TGTGCCAGCAGTCAGGGACATAATAATTCACCCCTCCACTTT. The encoded protein is CASSQGHNNSPLHF. The rearrangement links TRBV12-3 or TRBV12-4 to TRBJ1-6, with D perhaps matching TRBD1 (6 bases). V was pared by 5 bases and J by 5 bases, with 10 bases between. This CDR3 comprises 14 residues.

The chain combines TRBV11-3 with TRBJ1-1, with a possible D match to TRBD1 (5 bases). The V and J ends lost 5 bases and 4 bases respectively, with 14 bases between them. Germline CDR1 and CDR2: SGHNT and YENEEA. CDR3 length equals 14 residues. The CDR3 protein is CASSVSHRFTEAFF. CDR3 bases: TGTGCCAGCAGCGTATCTCACAGGTTCACTGAAGCTTTCTTT.

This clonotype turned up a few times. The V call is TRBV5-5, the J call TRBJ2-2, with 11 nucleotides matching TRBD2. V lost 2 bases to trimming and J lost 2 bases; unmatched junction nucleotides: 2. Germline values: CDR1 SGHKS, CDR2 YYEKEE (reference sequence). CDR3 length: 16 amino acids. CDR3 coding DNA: TGTGCCAGCAGCTTTACTAGCGGGAGAAACACCGGGGAGCTGTTTTTT. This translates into CASSFTSGRNTGELFF.

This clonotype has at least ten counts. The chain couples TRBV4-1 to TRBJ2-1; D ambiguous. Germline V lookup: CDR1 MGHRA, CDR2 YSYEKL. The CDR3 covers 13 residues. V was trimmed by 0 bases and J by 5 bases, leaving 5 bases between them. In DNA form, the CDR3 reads TGCGCCAGCAGCCAAGAAGTAGACAATGAGCAGTTCTTC. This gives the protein CASSQEVDNEQFF.

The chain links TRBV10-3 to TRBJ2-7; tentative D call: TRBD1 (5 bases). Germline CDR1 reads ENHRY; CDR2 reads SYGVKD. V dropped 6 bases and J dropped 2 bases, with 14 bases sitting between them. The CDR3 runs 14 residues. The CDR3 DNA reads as TGTGCCATCAGGTCAGGAGACAGAGCCTACGAGCAGTACTTC. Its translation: CAIRSGDRAYEQYF.

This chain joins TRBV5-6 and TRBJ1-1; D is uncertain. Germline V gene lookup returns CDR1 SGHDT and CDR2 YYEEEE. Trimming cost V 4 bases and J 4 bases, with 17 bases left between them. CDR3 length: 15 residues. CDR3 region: CASSPKPLVSTEAFF. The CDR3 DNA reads TGTGCCAGCAGCCCCAAACCCCTCGTGAGCACTGAAGCTTTCTTT.